Below, 26 T cell receptor beta chains from the same sample are listed, as sequenced in a study of blood T cell repertoires in COVID-19. The repertoire was sequenced with immunoSEQ multiplex PCR; TCRdb's copy has only in-frame clones and lacks some. The data hold approximately 270,000 clones, with approximately 84% observed a single time. Sequencing input: PBMCs or T cells enriched from blood (not recorded which). The receptors originated from a man between 40 and 49 years old who had recovered from COVID-19.

The rearrangement links TRBV10-3 to TRBJ2-2; 11 bases agree with TRBD1. Germline-derived CDR1 and CDR2 are ENHRY and SYGVKD. The CDR3 covers 16 residues. Trimming removed 4 bases from V and 0 bases from J; junction bases left unmatched: 1. In DNA, the CDR3 is TGTGCCATCAGTGTGGACAGGGGGCCGAACACCGGGGAGCTGTTTTTT. It codes for CAISVDRGPNTGELFF.

V is TRBV15 and J is TRBJ2-5; D perhaps matches TRBD2 (6 bases). This CDR3 has 12 residues. V was cut by 3 bases and J by 4 bases, with 6 bases left in between. Per germline, CDR1 LNHNV and CDR2 YYDKDF (reference sequence). The CDR3 nucleotides are TGTGCCACCAGCAGGGAGGGAGAGACCCAGTACTTC. This gives the protein CATSREGETQYF.

The chain links TRBV18 to TRBJ1-5; 9 nucleotides align to TRBD1. V was clipped by 3 bases and J by 5 bases; unmatched bases: 8. Germline V gene data show CDR1 as KGHSH and CDR2 as LQKENI. CDR3 length equals 16 residues. Here the CDR3 reads CASSPQAGQGDQPQHF. CDR3 in DNA: TGTGCCAGCTCACCTCAAGCGGGACAGGGCGATCAGCCCCAGCATTTT.

This chain links TRBV2 with TRBJ2-2; D gene uncertain. The CDR3 totals 11 residues. Germline values: CDR1 SNHLY, CDR2 FYNNEI. Trimming left V 6 bases short and J 8 bases short, with 7 bases between. As DNA, the CDR3 is TGTGCCAGCAGAGTAGAGGGGGAGCTGTTTTTT. As protein: CASRVEGELFF. The full variable domain, with the rest looked up from reference TRBV2 and TRBJ2-2, is EPEVTQTPSHQVTQMGQEVILRCVPISNHLYFYWYRQILGQKVEFLVSFYNNEISEKSEIFDDQFSVERPDGSNFTLKIRSTKLEDSAMYFCASRVEGELFFGEGSRLTVL.

The V and J genes are TRBV9 and TRBJ2-3, with 8 bases identical to TRBD1. This CDR3 spans 17 amino acids. V lost 0 bases, J lost 1 base, and 7 bases stayed unmatched. Germline V gene data show CDR1 as SGDLS and CDR2 as YYNGEE. The DNA of the CDR3 is TGTGCCAGCAGCGTAGGTGCAGGGGGCGAGGGCACAGATACGCAGTATTTT. Translation: CASSVGAGGEGTDTQYF.

This sequence joins TRBV7-8 and TRBJ2-7, with 8 bases that match TRBD1. The CDR3 totals 15 residues. J gave up 3 bases and V 2 bases, and 6 bases lay outside the gene matches. From germline, CDR1 is SGHVS and CDR2 FQNEAQ. This chain's CDR3 is CASSLNRGIGYEQYF. DNA of the CDR3: TGTGCCAGCAGCTTAAACAGGGGGATAGGCTACGAGCAGTACTTC.

In this sample, this clone turned up a few times. The chain couples TRBV30 to TRBJ2-6; D call uncertain. Trimming pared 8 bases from V and 1 base from J, leaving 12 bases between. CDR1 and CDR2 (germline): GTSNPN, SVGIG (reference sequence). This CDR3 is 14 amino acids long. CDR3 sequence: CANEVSSGANVLTF. DNA for the CDR3: TGTGCCAACGAAGTGAGTTCTGGGGCCAACGTCCTGACTTTC. The full variable domain, rest sourced from reference TRBV30 and TRBJ2-6, is SQTIHQWPATLVQPVGSPLSLECTVEGTSNPNLYWYRQAAGRGLQLLFYSVGIGQISSEVPQNLSASRPQDRQFILSSKKLLLSDSGFYLCANEVSSGANVLTFGAGSRLTVL.

The chain combines TRBV29-1 with TRBJ2-1, with 11 bases matching TRBD2. The CDR3 is made up of 14 amino acids. V was clipped by 7 bases and J by 8 bases; unmatched bases: 10. The V gene's germline CDR1 is SQVTM and CDR2 ANQGSEA. The chain's CDR3 is CSGLLAGEVYEQFF. The CDR3 DNA reads as TGCAGCGGACTACTAGCGGGAGAGGTCTATGAGCAGTTCTTC.

The chain combines TRBV12-5 with TRBJ1-5; D ambiguous. CDR1 is LGHNT and CDR2 is FRNRAP in the germline V gene. V lost 2 bases to trimming and J lost 0 bases, with 11 bases between them. This CDR3 is built from 16 residues. In nucleotides, the CDR3 is TGTGCTAGTGGTTTGTACCGCAGTTTTAGCAATCAGCCCCAGCATTTT. It yields the protein CASGLYRSFSNQPQHF. Full variable domain (remainder filled in from reference TRBV12-5 and TRBJ1-5): DARVTQTPRHKVTEMGQEVTMRCQPILGHNTVFWYRQTMMQGLELLAYFRNRAPLDDSGMPKDRFSAEMPDATLATLKIQPSEPRDSAVYFCASGLYRSFSNQPQHFGDGTRLSIL.

The gene calls are TRBV7-2 and TRBJ1-5, with 9 bases lining up with TRBD1. This CDR3 comprises 14 residues. The V gene end was trimmed by 5 bases and the J gene end by 5 bases; junction bases not matched to a gene: 4. Germline V gene data show CDR1 as SGHTA and CDR2 as FQGNSA. The CDR3 region is CASSMRTGDQPQHF. In nucleotides, the CDR3 is TGTGCCAGCAGCATGCGGACAGGGGATCAGCCCCAGCATTTT.

The CDR3 nucleotides read TGTGCCAGCAGCTCGTGGACAGGGGGAGAGACCCAGTACTTC. Amino acids: CASSSWTGGETQYF. V is TRBV9 and J is TRBJ2-5; 10 nucleotides align to TRBD1. This CDR3 region has 14 residues. The germline CDR1 and CDR2 sequences are SGDLS and YYNGEE. The V segment lost 4 bases and the J segment 4 bases; nucleotides outside the gene matches: 4.

J is TRBJ2-2 and V is TRBV5-1; 8 bases are shared with TRBD1. V shed 0 bases, J shed 6 bases, and the junction held 4 bases outside the gene matches. Germline V gives CDR1 SGHRS, CDR2 YFSETQ. The CDR3 has 15 residues. This CDR3 reads CASSLASTGAGELFF. For the CDR3, the DNA is TGCGCCAGCAGCTTGGCGTCGACAGGGGCCGGGGAGCTGTTTTTT.

The J gene is TRBJ1-4, the V gene TRBV5-4, with D unresolved. CDR3 length equals 14 residues. The V end was cut by 0 bases, the J end by 8 bases, with 11 bases between. Germline V lookup: CDR1 SGHNT, CDR2 YYREEE (reference sequence). CDR3 protein: CASSLAGIREKLFF. The CDR3 DNA sequence: TGTGCCAGCAGCTTGGCGGGGATTCGGGAAAAACTGTTTTTT.

This sequence joins TRBV29-1 and TRBJ2-3; maybe TRBD1 (7 bases). This CDR3 comprises 15 residues. Germline CDR1 is SQVTM and CDR2 is ANQGSEA. Between the trimmed V and J ends, which lost 7 bases and 4 bases, there was a span of 21 bases. CDR3 sequence: CSAGRSGDRADTQYF. For the CDR3, the DNA is TGCAGCGCCGGTAGGTCGGGAGACAGGGCAGATACGCAGTATTTT.

The table lists this clone with a few counts. V gene TRBV28 combines with J gene TRBJ1-1, with D possibly being TRBD1 (6 bases). Trimming left V 6 bases short and J 11 bases short, with 19 bases between. The CDR3 length is 13 residues. Germline V lookup: CDR1 MDHEN, CDR2 SYDVKM. The CDR3 nucleotides read TGTGCCAGCAGCGCGGCGGGGGCAAGAGGGGCTTTCTTT. Translated: CASSAAGARGAFF.

The chain joins TRBV5-6 to TRBJ2-7, with TRBD1 matching over 9 bases. Per the germline V gene, CDR1 is SGHDT and CDR2 is YYEEEE. The CDR3 spans 14 residues. V shed 3 bases and J 6 bases; nucleotides not matched to a gene: 7. The CDR3 nucleotides are TGTGCCAGCAGCTGGGGGACAGGGCCGGTCGAGCAGTACTTC. Translation gives CASSWGTGPVEQYF.

This chain uses TRBV2 with TRBJ1-5; 8 bases map to TRBD1. The trim removed 9 bases at V and 6 bases at J, leaving 7 bases unmatched. Germline V gene lookup returns CDR1 SNHLY and CDR2 FYNNEI. The CDR3 spans 13 residues. The CDR3 loop reads CARATGARQPQHF. The CDR3 DNA reads TGTGCCAGGGCGACAGGGGCACGTCAGCCCCAGCATTTT. The variable domain in full, with the rest retrieved from reference TRBV2 and TRBJ1-5, is EPEVTQTPSHQVTQMGQEVILRCVPISNHLYFYWYRQILGQKVEFLVSFYNNEISEKSEIFDDQFSVERPDGSNFTLKIRSTKLEDSAMYFCARATGARQPQHFGDGTRLSIL.

The chain uses TRBV5-1 and TRBJ2-7, with D perhaps matching TRBD1 (6 bases). Trimming stripped 0 bases from V and 2 bases from J, with 9 bases between. The CDR3 extends over 14 amino acids. Germline CDR1 SGHRS, CDR2 YFSETQ. The CDR3 bases are TGCGCCAGCAGCTTGGTTCAGGGGACCTACGAGCAGTACTTC. It encodes CASSLVQGTYEQYF.

The chain combines TRBV7-9 with TRBJ2-1, with TRBD2 matching over 12 bases. Germline V gene sequence: CDR1 SEHNR, CDR2 FQNEAQ (reference sequence). There are 17 residues in the CDR3. The J segment lost 0 bases and the V segment lost 4 bases, leaving 4 bases of the junction unmatched. The CDR3 protein is CASSSRLAGVSYNEQFF. In nucleotides, the CDR3 is TGTGCCAGCAGCTCGCGACTAGCGGGGGTCTCCTACAATGAGCAGTTCTTC.

The rearrangement uses TRBV9 and TRBJ1-4, with D possibly TRBD1 on 6 matching bases. CDR1 and CDR2 (germline): SGDLS, YYNGEE. The CDR3 is 16 residues long. V was clipped by 4 bases and J by 7 bases, with 20 bases between them. CDR3 sequence: CASSPMGAGAGEKLFF. The CDR3 DNA reads as TGTGCCAGCAGCCCTATGGGGGCGGGTGCAGGTGAAAAACTGTTTTTT.

The chain carries TRBV30 and TRBJ1-2, with TRBD1 as a possible D gene (5 bases). The germline V gene encodes CDR1 GTSNPN and CDR2 SVGIG (reference sequence). The germline V and J ends were trimmed by 2 bases and 10 bases, with 17 bases remaining between them. The CDR3 loop spans 13 amino acids. The CDR3 here is CAWSNDRNSPYTF. CDR3 bases: TGTGCCTGGAGTAATGACAGAAATTCCCCCTACACCTTC. The variable domain in full, completed from reference TRBV30 and TRBJ1-2, reads SQTIHQWPATLVQPVGSPLSLECTVEGTSNPNLYWYRQAAGRGLQLLFYSVGIGQISSEVPQNLSASRPQDRQFILSSKKLLLSDSGFYLCAWSNDRNSPYTFGSGTRLTVV.

This sequence joins TRBV6-5 and TRBJ2-2; TRBD1 matches at 11 bases. V dropped 2 bases and J dropped 7; count of bases not matched to a gene: 3. Germline loops: CDR1 MNHEY, CDR2 SVGAGI. The CDR3 consists of 15 residues. The DNA for the CDR3 is TGTGCCAGCAGTTACGGGACAGGGGGTGGCGGGGAGCTGTTTTTT. Amino acid sequence: CASSYGTGGGGELFF.

This chain links TRBV19 with TRBJ1-5; no firm D call. Germline CDR1 LNHDA, CDR2 SQIVND (reference sequence). V was clipped by 3 bases and J by 3 bases, with 15 bases between them. This CDR3 has 16 residues. The CDR3 spells CASSIALGGLNQPQHF. The CDR3 DNA reads as TGTGCCAGTAGTATCGCGCTAGGCGGCCTCAATCAGCCCCAGCATTTT. Variable domain in full (rest from reference TRBV19 and TRBJ1-5): DGGITQSPKYLFRKEGQNVTLSCEQNLNHDAMYWYRQDPGQGLRLIYYSQIVNDFQKGDIAEGYSVSREKKESFPLTVTSAQKNPTAFYLCASSIALGGLNQPQHFGDGTRLSIL.

CDR3 nucleotide sequence: TGTGCCAGCAGTTTACAGGGTCTGGGGAACACTGAAGCTTTCTTT. Its translation is CASSLQGLGNTEAFF. V gene TRBV27 combines with J gene TRBJ1-1, with D perhaps matching TRBD1 (5 bases). Between the trimmed V and J ends, which lost 2 bases and 1 base, there was a span of 11 bases. The CDR3 is 15 amino acids. From germline, CDR1 is MNHEY and CDR2 SMNVEV (reference sequence).

This rearrangement joins TRBV5-1 to TRBJ1-3; the D gene is possibly TRBD1 (6 bases). The length of the CDR3 is 16 residues. The germline V gene has CDR1 SGHRS and CDR2 YFSETQ. V lost 0 bases and J lost 0, with 10 bases in between. The CDR3 nucleotides are TGCGCCAGCAGCTTGGGGGGGCATAGCTCTGGAAACACCATATATTTT. It is translated as CASSLGGHSSGNTIYF. The full variable domain, in which reference TRBV5-1 and TRBJ1-3 provide the parts outside the CDR3, is KAGVTQTPRYLIKTRGQQVTLSCSPISGHRSVSWYQQTPGQGLQFLFEYFSETQRNKGNFPGRFSGRQFSNSRSEMNVSTLELGDSALYLCASSLGGHSSGNTIYFGEGSWLTVV.

V gene TRBV4-1 combines with J gene TRBJ2-6, with D unclear. CDR1 is MGHRA, CDR2 YSYEKL, per germline. V dropped 1 base and J dropped 1 base, with 11 bases sitting between them. The CDR3 consists of 17 residues. Written as DNA, the CDR3 is TGCGCCAGCAGCCAAGCTCCTCAGGCGTCTGGGGCCAACGTCCTGACTTTC. This gives the protein CASSQAPQASGANVLTF.